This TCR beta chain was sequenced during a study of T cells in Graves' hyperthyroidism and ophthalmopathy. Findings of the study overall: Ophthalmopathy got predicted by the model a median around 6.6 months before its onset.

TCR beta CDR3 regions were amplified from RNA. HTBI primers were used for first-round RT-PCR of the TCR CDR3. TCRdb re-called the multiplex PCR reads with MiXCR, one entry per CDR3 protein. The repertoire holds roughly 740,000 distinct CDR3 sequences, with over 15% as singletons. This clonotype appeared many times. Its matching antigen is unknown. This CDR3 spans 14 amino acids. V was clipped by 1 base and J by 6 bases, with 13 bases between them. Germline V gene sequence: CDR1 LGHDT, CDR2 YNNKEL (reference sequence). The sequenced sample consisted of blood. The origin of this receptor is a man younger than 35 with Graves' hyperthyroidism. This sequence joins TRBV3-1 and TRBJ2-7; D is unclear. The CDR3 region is CASSQVAGAGEQYF. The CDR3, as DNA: TGTGCCAGCAGCCAAGTAGCAGGAGCAGGCGAGCAGTACTTC.